This TCR beta chain was identified during a study of blood T cell repertoires in COVID-19. The repertoire was sequenced with immunoSEQ multiplex PCR; TCRdb's copy has only in-frame clones and lacks some. Altogether 150,000 or so clones are present, around 80% being singletons, with the ten largest covering over 10%. This clone has more than one count but fewer than ten. Between the trimmed V and J ends, which lost 0 bases and 7 bases, there was a span of 12 bases. Germline CDR1 MNHNS, CDR2 SASEGT. This CDR3 is 14 amino acids long. The rearrangement uses TRBV6-1 and TRBJ2-5; D may be TRBD2 (5 bases). The sequence was collected from a man in his sixties with active or convalescent COVID-19. Sequencing used peripheral blood. CDR3 sequence: CASSEAEVRRTQYF. CDR3 DNA sequence: TGTGCCAGCAGTGAAGCGGAGGTCCGACGGACCCAGTACTTC.